The 12 T cell receptor beta chains given below trace back to one sample, sequenced in a study of CD8+ T cells in alopecia areata. Reverse transcription of extracted RNA yielded cDNA, which provided the sequencing template. The protocol was immunoSEQ multiplex PCR, while the TCRdb copy is restricted to in-frame clones and leaves out a portion. The repertoire consists of around 300,000 clones, none detected only once. Pooled cutaneous lymph node cells were sorted using CD4, CD8alpha, NKG2D, NKG2ACE and other markers. Sample: CD4+ T cells sorted from a lymph node. The receptors were sampled from a C3H/HeJ mouse with alopecia areata. This line is of MHC haplotype H2-k.

This clone has just a few counts. The listed genes are named as in mouse. The read terminates 4 residues before the CDR3 end, so the remaining end is supplied by the germline J gene. This sequence joins TRBV5 and TRBJ2-5; 7 bases align to TRBD2. Looked up from germline, CDR1 is LGHNA and CDR2 is YNLKQL (reference sequence). The V and J ends lost 3 bases and 2 bases, in that order; junction bases with no gene match: 2. The length of the CDR3 is 14 residues. The DNA read from the CDR3 is TGTGCCAGCAGCCACAGACTGGGCCAAGAC. Its translation is CASSHRLGQD. In full, the CDR3 reads CASSHRLGQDTQYF.

This clone was observed at least ten times. The listed genes are named as in mouse. The sequenced CDR3 bases are TGTGCCAGCAGTGATGCATGGGGATTTGCT. Translation: CASSDAWGFA. The full-length CDR3 reads as CASSDAWGFAEQFF. This rearrangement joins TRBV13-1 to TRBJ2-1; TRBD2 is a possible D gene (5 bases). The sequenced fragment ends 4 residues before the CDR3 boundary, so the rest is inferred from the germline J gene. This CDR3 contains 14 residues. V lost 0 bases and J 6 bases, leaving 10 bases between the germline ends. In germline, CDR1 is NSHNY, CDR2 SYGAGN.

A note on this clone: These gene names are mouse names. The sequenced fragment ends 4 residues before the CDR3 boundary, so the rest is inferred from the germline J gene. The chain carries TRBV19 and TRBJ2-1, with a possible D match to TRBD1 (7 bases). The V gene lost 5 bases and the J gene lost 2 bases, with 11 bases spanning the gap. The CDR3 is 14 amino acids. CDR1 and CDR2 (germline): FNHDT, SITEND (reference sequence). CDR3 DNA (partial): TGTGCCAGCAGCCTCAGGGGGGACTATGCT. Translating gives CASSLRGDYA. The entire CDR3 protein is CASSLRGDYAEQFF.

This clone was seen a handful of times. Mouse germline and gene names are used. Read data end 4 residues before the CDR3 end; the end is taken from the germline J gene. This chain joins TRBV13-1 and TRBJ2-4; 10 nucleotides agree with TRBD2. CDR1 and CDR2 (germline): NSHNY, SYGAGN. The CDR3 has 14 residues. V dropped 6 bases and J dropped 3; count of bases not matched to a gene: 4. CDR3 loop: CASTPGGAQNTLYF. The CDR3 DNA, read in part, is TGTGCCAGCACCCCTGGGGGGGCCCAAAAC.

This clone has just a few counts. Any gene name here is a mouse gene name. Read sequence stops 4 residues before the CDR3 end, and the germline J gene provides the missing end. Other DNA sequences in this specimen translate into the identical CDR3. The V gene is TRBV5, the J gene TRBJ2-7; 10 nucleotides align to TRBD2. Germline V lookup: CDR1 LGHNA, CDR2 YNLKQL (reference sequence). CDR3 length equals 14 residues. Partial CDR3 DNA: TGTGCCAGCAGCCCGCGACTGGGGGGTTAT. It is translated as CASSPRLGGY. The CDR3 in full is CASSPRLGGYEQYF.

In this sample, this clone turned up a few times. A single base separates this from a much larger clone, so it may be a read error. Gene names are mouse gene names. Read coverage stops 4 residues before the CDR3 terminus; the germline J gene supplies the remainder. V gene TRBV13-2 combines with J gene TRBJ2-7; D uncertain. Germline V CDR1 and CDR2: NNHNN, SYGAGS (reference sequence). The CDR3 sequence is 11 residues long. The part of the CDR3 DNA that was read is TGTGCCAGCGGTGATGCAGAT. This translates into CASGDAD. The CDR3 in full is CASGDADEQYF.

Regarding this clone: Genes and germline are mouse. The CDR3 extends 4 residues past the end of the read, so its final part is completed from the germline J gene. The chain is built from TRBV19 and TRBJ1-2; 9 bases align to TRBD1. J gave up 4 bases and V 3 bases, and 7 bases lay outside the gene matches. CDR3 length: 15 amino acids. The germline V gene has CDR1 FNHDT and CDR2 SITEND (reference sequence). Incomplete CDR3 DNA: TGTGCCAGCAGTACCGGGACAGGGAGAACCTCC. This translates into CASSTGTGRTS. The full CDR3 protein reads CASSTGTGRTSDYTF.

Many counts were recorded for this clone. Gene names are mouse gene names. The read finishes 4 residues shy of the CDR3 end, and the germline J gene is used to complete it. The chain links TRBV12-1 to TRBJ1-2, with TRBD1 identical over 7 bases. The CDR3 contains 14 residues. Germline values: CDR1 SGHSN, CDR2 HYEKVE. CDR3 protein: CASSLARDSADYTF. Incomplete CDR3 DNA: TGTGCCAGCTCTCTCGCTCGGGACAGCGCC.

On this clone itself: Mouse gene names apply. Sequencing ends 4 residues short of the CDR3 end; the germline J gene provides the rest. The rearrangement joins TRBV19 to TRBJ2-3, with 8 bases lining up with TRBD2. The CDR3 is 15 residues long. The germline V gene encodes CDR1 FNHDT and CDR2 SITEND (reference sequence). V dropped 4 bases and J dropped 0; count of bases not matched to a gene: 4. The sequenced CDR3 bases are TGTGCCAGCAGTCGGGGGGGCGGGAGTGCAGAA. This encodes CASSRGGGSAE. The whole CDR3 is CASSRGGGSAETLYF.

As concerns this clone: Genes here carry mouse names. The read stops 4 residues short of the end of the CDR3; the missing end is completed from the germline J gene. This rearrangement joins TRBV5 to TRBJ2-4; a weak D match, TRBD1 (6 bases). The CDR3 runs to 14 residues. V lost 4 bases and J 0 bases, leaving 8 bases between the germline ends. Per the germline V gene, CDR1 is LGHNA and CDR2 is YNLKQL (reference sequence). The CDR3 spells CASSRDNSQNTLYF. The covered CDR3 bases are TGTGCCAGCAGCCGGGACAATAGTCAAAAC.

This clone was counted a few times. These gene names are mouse names. The read terminates 4 residues ahead of where the CDR3 ends, so the germline J gene completes it. The chain recombines TRBV5 with TRBJ2-3, with TRBD2 matching 8 bases. V was clipped by 3 bases and J by 0 bases; unmatched bases: 5. Per the germline V gene, CDR1 is LGHNA and CDR2 is YNLKQL (reference sequence). The CDR3 spans 16 residues. CDR3 DNA (partial): TGTGCCAGCAGCCACACTGGGGGCTCTAGTGCAGAA. Translated: CASSHTGGSSAE. From start to end, the CDR3 is CASSHTGGSSAETLYF.

This clone was seen a few times. Genes here carry mouse names. The same CDR3 arises from other DNA sequences in this sample as well. The CDR3 sequence: CASSIWGGTETLYF. CDR3 DNA (partial): TGTGCCAGCAGTATATGGGGGGGCACAGAA. The chain recombines TRBV19 with TRBJ2-3; 9 bases align to TRBD2. Read sequence stops 4 residues before the CDR3 end, and the germline J gene provides the missing end. The CDR3 extends over 14 amino acids. V shed 1 base, J shed 4 bases, and the junction held 1 base outside the gene matches. CDR1 is FNHDT, CDR2 SITEND, per germline (reference sequence).